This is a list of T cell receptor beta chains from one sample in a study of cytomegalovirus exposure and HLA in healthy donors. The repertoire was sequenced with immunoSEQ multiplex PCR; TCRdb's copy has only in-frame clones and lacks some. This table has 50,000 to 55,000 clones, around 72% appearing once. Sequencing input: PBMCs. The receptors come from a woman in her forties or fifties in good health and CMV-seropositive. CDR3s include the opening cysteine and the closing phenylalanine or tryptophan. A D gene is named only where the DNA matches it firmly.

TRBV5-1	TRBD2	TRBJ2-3	CASSLVPGLADTDTQYF
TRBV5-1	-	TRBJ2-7	CASSLIFGVQGGNEQYF
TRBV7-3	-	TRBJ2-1	CASSLRDSYNEQFF
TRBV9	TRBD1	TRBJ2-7	CASSVSGQGIYEQYF
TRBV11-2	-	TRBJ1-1	CASSLQLNTEAFF
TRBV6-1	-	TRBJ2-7	CASRDRQIHSYEQYF
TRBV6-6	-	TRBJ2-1	CASSYADLYNEQFF
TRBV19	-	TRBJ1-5	CALGRGDNQPQHF
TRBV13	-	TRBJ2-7	CASSPRPGSYEQYF
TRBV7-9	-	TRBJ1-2	CASSSPGDIYGYTF
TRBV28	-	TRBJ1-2	CASRLVAARAGYTF
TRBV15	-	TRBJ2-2	CATSRVGQGGAGELFF
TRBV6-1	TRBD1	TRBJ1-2	CASGAGGYGYTF
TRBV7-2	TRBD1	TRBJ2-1	CASSFTTGVNEQFF
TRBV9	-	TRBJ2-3	CASSVDRDGDTQYF
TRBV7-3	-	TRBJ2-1	CASSPSNHERVFF
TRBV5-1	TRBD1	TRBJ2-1	CASSLAGQGFGGGEQFF
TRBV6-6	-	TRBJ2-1	CASSYSTLTDEQFF
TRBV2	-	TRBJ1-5	CASSGLSNQPQHF
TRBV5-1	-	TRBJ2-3	CASSPGTLPRTDTQYF
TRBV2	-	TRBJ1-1	CASSGGMGQNTEAFF
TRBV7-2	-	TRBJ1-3	CASSLARGGNTIYF
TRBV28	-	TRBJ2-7	CASSGGGYEQYF
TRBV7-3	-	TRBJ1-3	CASSPQPGPGNTIYF
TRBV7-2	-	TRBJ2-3	CASSFRDTQYF
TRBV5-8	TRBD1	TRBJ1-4	CASSLVGGASGEKLFF
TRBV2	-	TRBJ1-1	CASSEAGNKAFF
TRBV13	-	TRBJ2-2	CASSLRALTGELFF
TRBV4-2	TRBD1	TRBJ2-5	CASSQGGTGGSTEETQYF
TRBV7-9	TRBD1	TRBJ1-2	CASSPGDRDYGYTF
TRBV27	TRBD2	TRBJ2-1	CASAGGEAAYNEQFF
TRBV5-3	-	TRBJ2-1	CARTRCYNEQFF
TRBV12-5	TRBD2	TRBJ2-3	CASGFRGTSGGSSTDTQYF
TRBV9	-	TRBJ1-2	CASSEGRVTYGYTF
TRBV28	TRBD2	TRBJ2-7	CASSAIAGTITYEQYF
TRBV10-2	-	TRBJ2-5	CASRGRGQETQYF
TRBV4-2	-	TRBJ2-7	CASSQGWGESSYEQYF
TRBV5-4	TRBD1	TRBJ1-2	CASSTGGQGVGGYTF
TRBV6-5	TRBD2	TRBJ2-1	CASSYLAGVHNEQFF
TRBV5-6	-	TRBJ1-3	CASSRGVGSGNTIYF
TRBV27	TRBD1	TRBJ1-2	CASSLYGTGNGYTF
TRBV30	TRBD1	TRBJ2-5	CAWSGLRTGTAKGETQYF
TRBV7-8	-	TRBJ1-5	CASSLYRDSNQPQHF
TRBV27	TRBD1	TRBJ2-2	CASRGQTNTGELFF
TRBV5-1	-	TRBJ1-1	CASSFGQKEAFF
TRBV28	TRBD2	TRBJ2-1	CASSLGTNNEQFF
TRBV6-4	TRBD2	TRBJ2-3	CASSDSLAGPDTQYF